This TCR beta chain was profiled in a study of metastatic and nonmetastatic thyroid tumors. Whole-study context: Repertoire comparison spanned blood and tumor or nodule tissue of malignant and benign thyroid patients.

The entire patient cohort was treatment-naive prior to thyroid surgery. This clone was detected many times. The CDR3 loop spans 13 amino acids. The germline V gene has CDR1 SGHVS and CDR2 FNYEAQ. V was pared by 5 bases and J by 9 bases, with 11 bases between. From the PCR reads, TCRdb re-called clones with MiXCR. The sample records roughly 61,000 clones, just over 4% being singletons. The sample consisted of blood. This receptor was obtained from a female donor with papillary thyroid cancer or a benign thyroid nodule (not recorded which). Some clones in this sample may be carry-over from other donors' samples. V and J are TRBV7-6 and TRBJ1-6; D is possibly TRBD1 (5 bases). In DNA form, the CDR3 reads TGTGCCAGCAGCCATCAGGGTGGTTCACCCCTCCACTTT. Translating gives CASSHQGGSPLHF.